These T cell receptor beta chains were read from a single sample in a study of T cells in Graves' hyperthyroidism and ophthalmopathy. TCRdb reanalysed the multiplex PCR reads using MiXCR and keeps one entry per CDR3 protein. The sample consists of hundreds of thousands of distinct CDR3 sequences, approximately 24% of them appearing once. The sample was blood. The receptors come from a woman in her twenties or thirties with Graves' ophthalmopathy. Both conserved end residues are part of each CDR3. Each record gives: J gene, V gene, clone size, D gene, CDR3 DNA, CDR3 protein. A D gene is named only where the DNA matches it firmly. A row's size may be missing; if present it is once, few, many or a size class.

TRBJ2-5 | TRBV18 | - | TRBD2 | TGTGCCAGCTCTTCCGGGACTAGCGACCAAGAGACCCAGTACTTC | CASSSGTSDQETQYF
TRBJ2-7 | TRBV25-1 | - | TRBD2 | TGTGCCAGCAGTGAAAAGGCTAGCGGGGGCAACGAGCAGTACTTC | CASSEKASGGNEQYF
TRBJ1-1 | TRBV20-1 | many | - | TGCAGTGCTAGAGATCAGGGCCGTATGAACACTGAAGCTTTCTTT | CSARDQGRMNTEAFF
TRBJ1-1 | TRBV6-1 | - | - | TGTGCCAGCAGAACCGGAGGTTCGCCGGAAGCTTTCTTT | CASRTGGSPEAFF
TRBJ1-1 | TRBV6-1 | many | - | TGTGCCAGCAGGGACCGGGACGGGCGGACTGAAGCTTTCTTT | CASRDRDGRTEAFF
TRBJ2-7 | TRBV20-1 | - | TRBD1 | TGCAGTGCGTGGGACAGGCGCTACGAGCAGTACTTC | CSAWDRRYEQYF
TRBJ2-2 | TRBV24-1 | many | TRBD2 | TGTGCCACCAGTGTGGGGGAGGGAGACACCGGGGAGCTGTTTTTT | CATSVGEGDTGELFF
TRBJ2-7 | TRBV27 | many | TRBD1 | TGTGCCAGCAGCCCCTTAGCGCCAGGGGGTCTCTACGAGCAGTACTTC | CASSPLAPGGLYEQYF
TRBJ1-2 | TRBV20-1 | - | - | TGCAGTGGGGAGCGACTTTATGGCTACACCTTC | CSGERLYGYTF
TRBJ2-2 | TRBV6-1 | many | - | TGTGCCAGCAGCCCGGGGAGGTACACCGGGGAGCTGTTTTTT | CASSPGRYTGELFF
TRBJ2-2 | TRBV28 | few | - | TGTGCCAGCAACTTACTGGGACGCCCCCCGTCCGGGGAGCTGTTTTTT | CASNLLGRPPSGELFF
TRBJ2-7 | TRBV6-1 | - | - | TGTGCCAGCAGGACCGCCCAGGGCTCCTACGAGCAGTACTTC | CASRTAQGSYEQYF
TRBJ1-2 | TRBV7-2 | many | - | TGTGCCAGCAGCTTTTCGCCCGGGGAAGGCTACACCTTC | CASSFSPGEGYTF
TRBJ2-5 | TRBV2 | - | TRBD2 | TGTGCCACTAAAGGGACTAGCGGGGCCACGCGGAACGGAGAGACCCAGTACTTC | CATKGTSGATRNGETQYF
TRBJ1-1 | TRBV6-1 | many | TRBD1 | TGTGCCAGCAGGAGGTGGACAGGGGATGGGAGGACTGAAGCTTTCTTT | CASRRWTGDGRTEAFF
TRBJ1-1 | TRBV3-1 | - | TRBD1 | TGTGCCAGCAGCCCCGGGACAGGGGGGTATGGCGCTTTCTTT | CASSPGTGGYGAFF
TRBJ1-3 | TRBV7-2 | many | TRBD1 | TGTGCCAGCAGTTTCTTGGACAGGGCCGGAAACACCATATATTTT | CASSFLDRAGNTIYF
TRBJ1-2 | TRBV3-1 | many | - | TGTGCCAGCAGCCCCGTTCGGACCGGCGGCTACACCTTC | CASSPVRTGGYTF
TRBJ1-1 | TRBV6-5 | many | - | TGTGCCAGCAGTTACTCGACATCCACTGAAGCTTTCTTT | CASSYSTSTEAFF
TRBJ1-1 | TRBV2 | many | - | TGTGCCAGCAGTGAGGCGGCTCTGAACACTGAAGCTTTCTTT | CASSEAALNTEAFF
TRBJ2-5 | TRBV4-1 | few | TRBD2 | TGCGCCAGCAGCCAAGATCCCGCGGGGGAGCTCCAAGAGACCCAGTACTTC | CASSQDPAGELQETQYF
TRBJ2-7 | TRBV4-2 | many | - | TGTGCCAGCAGCCCTGGGGGGAGGGGGCCGTCCTACGAGCAGTACTTC | CASSPGGRGPSYEQYF
TRBJ2-7 | TRBV2 | - | TRBD1 | TGTGCCAGCGGGTGGAGGACAGGGGGCGAATCCTACGAGCAGTACTTC | CASGWRTGGESYEQYF
TRBJ2-7 | TRBV6-2/TRBV6-3 | many | - | TGTGCCAGCAGTTACCACGGACAGTTAACTTTCTCCTACGAGCAGTACTTC | CASSYHGQLTFSYEQYF
TRBJ1-5 | TRBV12-3/TRBV12-4 | - | TRBD1 | TGTGCCAGCAGTTTGGGGTCTACAGGGGCTGTTCAGCCCCAGCATTTT | CASSLGSTGAVQPQHF
TRBJ1-5 | TRBV24-1 | many | - | TGTGCCACCAGTGATGCCACAGGGAATAGCAATCAGCCCCAGCATTTT | CATSDATGNSNQPQHF
TRBJ1-2 | TRBV12-3/TRBV12-4 | - | TRBD1 | TGTGCCAGCAGACCGGGACAGGGTGGAGGTGGCTACACCTTC | CASRPGQGGGGYTF
TRBJ2-4 | TRBV11-1 | - | - | TGTGCCAGCAGCCGCCTGAAAAACATTCAGTACTTC | CASSRLKNIQYF
TRBJ1-1 | TRBV12-3/TRBV12-4 | many | - | TGTGCCAGCAGTACGCTCGGGGGGAGGACTGAAGCTTTCTTT | CASSTLGGRTEAFF
TRBJ2-2 | TRBV12-3/TRBV12-4 | many | TRBD2 | TGTGCCAGCAGTCTCCTAGCGGACACCGGGGAGCTGTTTTTT | CASSLLADTGELFF
TRBJ2-7 | TRBV6-5 | many | TRBD1 | TGTGCCAGCAGTTATGACAGGGGGCCCTACGAGCAGTACTTC | CASSYDRGPYEQYF
TRBJ1-2 | TRBV6-5 | - | - | TGTGCCAGCAGTTACTCCGGGGGGGGCACTAACTATGGCTACACCTTC | CASSYSGGGTNYGYTF
TRBJ1-1 | TRBV6-5 | - | - | TGTGCCAGCAGTTACATGTACGAAGCTTTCTTT | CASSYMYEAFF
TRBJ2-7 | TRBV2 | - | TRBD1 | TGTGCCACCTGCCGGGACAGGGGAACCGAGCAGTACTTC | CATCRDRGTEQYF
TRBJ2-7 | TRBV25-1 | many | TRBD2 | TGTGCCACCTCACGCCGTAATAGCGGGGAGTACGAGCAGTACTTC | CATSRRNSGEYEQYF
TRBJ2-5 | TRBV20-1 | many | TRBD1 | TGCAGTGCCAGGAGACAGGGCAACCAGTACTTC | CSARRQGNQYF
TRBJ1-1 | TRBV5-1 | many | TRBD1 | TGCGCCAGCAGACGAACCGGGACAGGAAACACTGAAGCTTTCTTT | CASRRTGTGNTEAFF
TRBJ2-7 | TRBV5-1 | many | - | TGCGCCAGCAGCCCCCCTGGTCACGAGCAGTACTTC | CASSPPGHEQYF
TRBJ2-2 | TRBV12-3/TRBV12-4 | few | TRBD2 | TGTGCCAGCAGTGCCACCCCGGGGGGTTTTACCGGGGAGCTGTTTTTT | CASSATPGGFTGELFF
TRBJ2-7 | TRBV10-3 | - | - | - | CAIRVGTGAMYF
TRBJ2-7 | TRBV12-3/TRBV12-4 | - | - | TGTGCCAGCAGTTTATCCCAGGGGACCAACGAGCAGTACTTC | CASSLSQGTNEQYF
TRBJ2-7 | TRBV5-1 | - | - | TGCGCCAGCAGCTTTTTCACAGGGGGGGCGTACGAGCAGTACTTC | CASSFFTGGAYEQYF
TRBJ2-7 | TRBV28 | once | TRBD2 | TGTGCCCCGGGGGGTGACGAGCAGTACTTC | CAPGGDEQYF
TRBJ2-7 | TRBV7-2 | many | TRBD2 | TGTGCCAGCAGCTTATGGGGATTACGGGAGGCCTCCTACGAGCAGTACTTC | CASSLWGLREASYEQYF
TRBJ1-1 | TRBV6-5 | many | - | TGTGCCAGCAGATACAGGGATTCGAACACTGAAGCTTTCTTT | CASRYRDSNTEAFF
TRBJ1-1 | TRBV19 | many | - | TGTGCCAGTAGTGATTACGTGGGCCTCCCGCTGGGCACTGAAGCTTTCTTT | CASSDYVGLPLGTEAFF
TRBJ1-2 | TRBV11-2 | many | - | TGTGCCAGCAGGCAGGACACCTTCACGCCTAACTATGGCTACACCTTC | CASRQDTFTPNYGYTF
TRBJ1-5 | TRBV20-1 | many | - | TGCAGTGCTAGAGCCCCCGACAGAGATCAGCCCCAGCATTTT | CSARAPDRDQPQHF
TRBJ2-7 | TRBV6-2/TRBV6-3 | many | TRBD2 | TGTGCCAGCAGCGCAGGGACTAGCGGGAGAGTTTCCTACGAGCAGTACTTC | CASSAGTSGRVSYEQYF
TRBJ1-1 | TRBV28 | - | - | TGTGCCAGCAGGGGGGAGAGGGGCACTGAAGCTTTCTTT | CASRGERGTEAFF
TRBJ1-1 | TRBV27 | many | TRBD1 | TGTGCCAGCAGTTTTCGGCAGGGGGCGGCTTTCTTT | CASSFRQGAAFF